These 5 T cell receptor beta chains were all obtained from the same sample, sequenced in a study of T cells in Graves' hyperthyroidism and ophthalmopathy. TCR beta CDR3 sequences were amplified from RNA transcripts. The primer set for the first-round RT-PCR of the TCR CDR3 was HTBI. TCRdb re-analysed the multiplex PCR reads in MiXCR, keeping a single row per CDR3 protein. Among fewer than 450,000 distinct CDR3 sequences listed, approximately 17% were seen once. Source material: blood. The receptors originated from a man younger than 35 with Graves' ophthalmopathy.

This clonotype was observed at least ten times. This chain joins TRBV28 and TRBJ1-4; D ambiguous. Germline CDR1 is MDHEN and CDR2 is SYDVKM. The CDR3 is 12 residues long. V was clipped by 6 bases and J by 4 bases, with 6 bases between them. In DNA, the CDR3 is TGTGCCAGCAGCCGGGGTAATGAAAAACTGTTTTTT. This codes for CASSRGNEKLFF.

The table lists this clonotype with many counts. The CDR3 nucleotides read TGTGCCAGCAGCTTTTTCGAGAGGTACAATGAGCAGTTCTTC. Protein sequence: CASSFFERYNEQFF. V gene TRBV7-2 combines with J gene TRBJ2-1; D call uncertain. With 3 bases removed from V and 4 bases from J, the gap between germline ends came to 10 bases. The CDR3 runs to 14 residues. Germline CDR1 reads SGHTA; CDR2 reads FQGNSA.

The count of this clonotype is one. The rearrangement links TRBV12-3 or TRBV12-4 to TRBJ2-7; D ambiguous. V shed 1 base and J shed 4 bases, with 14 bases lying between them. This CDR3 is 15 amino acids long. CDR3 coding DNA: TGTGCCAGCAGTTTAGTAGGGATCTGGAGTTACGAGCAGTACTTC. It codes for CASSLVGIWSYEQYF.

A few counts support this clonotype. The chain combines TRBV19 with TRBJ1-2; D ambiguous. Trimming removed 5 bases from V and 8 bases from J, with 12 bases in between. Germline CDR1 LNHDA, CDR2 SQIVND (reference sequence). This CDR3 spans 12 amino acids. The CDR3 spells CASSREFRGYTF. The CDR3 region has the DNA TGTGCCAGTAGTCGGGAATTCCGGGGCTACACCTTC.

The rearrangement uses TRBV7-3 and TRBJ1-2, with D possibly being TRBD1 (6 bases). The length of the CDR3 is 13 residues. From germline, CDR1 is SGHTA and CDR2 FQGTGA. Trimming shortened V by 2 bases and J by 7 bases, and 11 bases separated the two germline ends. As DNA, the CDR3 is TGTGCCAGCAGCTTAGTACAGGGACGTGGCTACACCTTC. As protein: CASSLVQGRGYTF.